This T cell receptor beta chain was identified during a study of blood T cell repertoires in COVID-19. The table came from immunoSEQ multiplex PCR; TCRdb's copy has only in-frame clones and leaves some out. The sample yields hundreds of thousands of clones, just over 85% seen once. Specimen: peripheral blood. The TCR originated in a young woman with active or convalescent COVID-19.

The CDR3 sequence is CASSRQGYSGYTF. The CDR3 DNA sequence: TGTGCCAGCAGCCGCCAGGGGTATAGCGGCTACACCTTC. This chain joins TRBV14 and TRBJ1-2; weak D call: TRBD1 (6 bases). The germline gives CDR1 SGHDN, CDR2 FVKESK. This CDR3 is 13 amino acids long. V lost 4 bases to trimming and J lost 8 bases, with 14 bases between them.